These T cell receptor beta chains were read from a single sample in a study of blood T cell repertoires in COVID-19. Data came from immunoSEQ multiplex PCR; TCRdb stores just in-frame clones and leaves some out. The table shows 200,000 to 250,000 clones, with roughly 80% occurring only once. Sequenced input: peripheral blood. These receptors were taken from a woman between 18 and 29 years old with acute or convalescent COVID-19. Both conserved end residues are part of each CDR3. Each record gives: CDR3 DNA, CDR3 protein, clone size, V gene, D gene, CDR3 length, J gene. The D gene is left open where the match is weak. Size is omitted from some rows. Given values are once, few, many or a class for expanded clones.

CDR3 DNA: TGCGCCAGCAGCCAAGGGGTTAAACTAGCGGGAGACGAGCAGTACTTC; CDR3 protein: CASSQGVKLAGDEQYF; clone size: -; V gene: TRBV4-1; D gene: TRBD2; CDR3 length: 16; J gene: TRBJ2-7
CDR3 DNA: TGTGCCAGCAGCGTCCGAGGATCTGCCGCCGAGTTAAGGAATGAGCAGTTCTTC; CDR3 protein: CASSVRGSAAELRNEQFF; clone size: -; V gene: TRBV9; D gene: -; CDR3 length: 18; J gene: TRBJ2-1
CDR3 DNA: TGTGCCAGCAGTTACGACAGGGGGCAATTCAATGAGCAGTTCTTC; CDR3 protein: CASSYDRGQFNEQFF; clone size: -; V gene: TRBV6-5; D gene: TRBD1; CDR3 length: 15; J gene: TRBJ2-1
CDR3 DNA: TGTGCCATCAGTGCCGGGACTAGGGCCAATGAGCAGTTCTTC; CDR3 protein: CAISAGTRANEQFF; clone size: -; V gene: TRBV10-3; D gene: TRBD2; CDR3 length: 14; J gene: TRBJ2-1
CDR3 DNA: TGTGCCATCAGTGCACTAGCGGGAGGCGAGCAGTACTTC; CDR3 protein: CAISALAGGEQYF; clone size: few; V gene: TRBV10-3; D gene: TRBD2; CDR3 length: 13; J gene: TRBJ2-7
CDR3 DNA: TGTGCCTGGAGTATGGACTATACCTCCTACGAGCAGTACTTC; CDR3 protein: CAWSMDYTSYEQYF; clone size: -; V gene: TRBV30; D gene: -; CDR3 length: 14; J gene: TRBJ2-7
CDR3 DNA: TGTGCCAGTAGTATACCCCCAGCGCATGAGCAGTTCTTC; CDR3 protein: CASSIPPAHEQFF; clone size: many; V gene: TRBV19; D gene: -; CDR3 length: 13; J gene: TRBJ2-1
CDR3 DNA: TGTGCCAGCAGTCCGCTAGAATCTGAAGAGACCCAGTACTTC; CDR3 protein: CASSPLESEETQYF; clone size: -; V gene: TRBV27; D gene: -; CDR3 length: 14; J gene: TRBJ2-5
CDR3 DNA: TGTGCCAGCAGTCTCTACGGACACAGCAATCAGCCCCAGCATTTT; CDR3 protein: CASSLYGHSNQPQHF; clone size: -; V gene: TRBV27; D gene: -; CDR3 length: 15; J gene: TRBJ1-5
CDR3 DNA: TGTGCCAGCAGCCCGCAGACAGGGGGCCCAGTCGATACGCAGTATTTT; CDR3 protein: CASSPQTGGPVDTQYF; clone size: -; V gene: TRBV7-9; D gene: TRBD1; CDR3 length: 16; J gene: TRBJ2-3
CDR3 DNA: TGTGCCACCAGTGACTTGACAGGGAATGGCTACACCTTC; CDR3 protein: CATSDLTGNGYTF; clone size: -; V gene: TRBV24-1; D gene: TRBD1; CDR3 length: 13; J gene: TRBJ1-2
CDR3 DNA: TGTGCCAGCAGTTACTCGATTTCGGGCGGGTTCTATGGCTACACCTTC; CDR3 protein: CASSYSISGGFYGYTF; clone size: -; V gene: TRBV6-5; D gene: -; CDR3 length: 16; J gene: TRBJ1-2
CDR3 DNA: TGTGCCAGCAGCCAAGAGGGACAGATCTATGGCTACACCTTC; CDR3 protein: CASSQEGQIYGYTF; clone size: -; V gene: TRBV3-1/TRBV3-2; D gene: TRBD1; CDR3 length: 14; J gene: TRBJ1-2
CDR3 DNA: TGTGCCAGCAGTTTATCCGGACTAGCGGGAGGTAATGAGCAGTTCTTC; CDR3 protein: CASSLSGLAGGNEQFF; clone size: -; V gene: TRBV27; D gene: TRBD2; CDR3 length: 16; J gene: TRBJ2-1
CDR3 DNA: TGTGCCAGCAGCAAAGGACAGGTCGGTGGCCAAGAGACCCAGTACTTC; CDR3 protein: CASSKGQVGGQETQYF; clone size: -; V gene: TRBV5-8; D gene: TRBD1; CDR3 length: 16; J gene: TRBJ2-5
CDR3 DNA: TGTGCCTGGAGTCGAATTAAACGACAGGGTATCAGGTACACCTTC; CDR3 protein: CAWSRIKRQGIRYTF; clone size: -; V gene: TRBV30; D gene: TRBD1; CDR3 length: 15; J gene: TRBJ1-2
CDR3 DNA: TGTGCCAGCAGTGAGACAGGGAACACCGGGGAGCTGTTTTTT; CDR3 protein: CASSETGNTGELFF; clone size: -; V gene: TRBV6-1; D gene: -; CDR3 length: 14; J gene: TRBJ2-2
CDR3 DNA: TGTGCCAGTAGATCCCCCGGGACTATGAACACTGAAGCTTTCTTT; CDR3 protein: CASRSPGTMNTEAFF; clone size: -; V gene: TRBV19; D gene: -; CDR3 length: 15; J gene: TRBJ1-1
CDR3 DNA: TGTGCCAGCTCACCATTCGGGGGGTACAATGAGCAGTTCTTC; CDR3 protein: CASSPFGGYNEQFF; clone size: -; V gene: TRBV18; D gene: TRBD2; CDR3 length: 14; J gene: TRBJ2-1
CDR3 DNA: TGTGCCAGCAGCTTACTCAGGGGGCATTACGAGCAGTACTTC; CDR3 protein: CASSLLRGHYEQYF; clone size: -; V gene: TRBV7-2; D gene: TRBD1; CDR3 length: 14; J gene: TRBJ2-7
CDR3 DNA: TGTGCCAGCAGTTTACCCCAGAACACTGAAGCTTTCTTT; CDR3 protein: CASSLPQNTEAFF; clone size: -; V gene: TRBV28; D gene: -; CDR3 length: 13; J gene: TRBJ1-1
CDR3 DNA: TGTGCCAGCAGCCCGGGACAGGGGGGCTTGTACACTGAAGCTTTCTTT; CDR3 protein: CASSPGQGGLYTEAFF; clone size: -; V gene: TRBV5-4; D gene: TRBD1; CDR3 length: 16; J gene: TRBJ1-1
CDR3 DNA: TGTGCCAGCAGTGACTCGGTACAGGGAGGGCCTCAATGGCAGTTCTTC; CDR3 protein: CASSDSVQGGPQWQFF; clone size: -; V gene: TRBV6-4; D gene: -; CDR3 length: 16; J gene: TRBJ2-1
CDR3 DNA: TGTGCCACGCGAGGGGGACATTGGGCCGGGGAGCTGTTTTTT; CDR3 protein: CATRGGHWAGELFF; clone size: -; V gene: TRBV19; D gene: -; CDR3 length: 14; J gene: TRBJ2-2
CDR3 DNA: TGTGCCAGTCGGCCCGGGACTAGCTTACGGCAGGAGCAGTTCTTC; CDR3 protein: CASRPGTSLRQEQFF; clone size: -; V gene: TRBV18; D gene: TRBD2; CDR3 length: 15; J gene: TRBJ2-1
CDR3 DNA: TGCGCCAGCAGCTTGGATGGTGGCGAGACCCAGTACTTC; CDR3 protein: CASSLDGGETQYF; clone size: -; V gene: TRBV5-1; D gene: -; CDR3 length: 13; J gene: TRBJ2-5
CDR3 DNA: TGTGCCAGCAGCTTGCGGTTCCTTGATGAGCAGTTCTTC; CDR3 protein: CASSLRFLDEQFF; clone size: -; V gene: TRBV5-8; D gene: -; CDR3 length: 13; J gene: TRBJ2-1
CDR3 DNA: TGTGCCAGCAGTTCACGACATTCTTGGCAGCCCCAGCATTTT; CDR3 protein: CASSSRHSWQPQHF; clone size: once; V gene: TRBV27; D gene: -; CDR3 length: 14; J gene: TRBJ1-5
CDR3 DNA: TGCAGCGTGGGGCCCACGGACTACAATGAGCAGTTCTTC; CDR3 protein: CSVGPTDYNEQFF; clone size: -; V gene: TRBV29-1; D gene: -; CDR3 length: 13; J gene: TRBJ2-1
CDR3 DNA: TGCGCCAGCAGCCGACAGGGGATAAACGATGAAAAACTGTTTTTT; CDR3 protein: CASSRQGINDEKLFF; clone size: -; V gene: TRBV5-1; D gene: TRBD1; CDR3 length: 15; J gene: TRBJ1-4
CDR3 DNA: TGTGCCAGCAGTTTAAGTCTAGCGGCCTACAATGAGCAGTTCTTC; CDR3 protein: CASSLSLAAYNEQFF; clone size: -; V gene: TRBV27; D gene: TRBD2; CDR3 length: 15; J gene: TRBJ2-1
CDR3 DNA: TGTGCCAGCAGCTCCATTCAGGGGGCGCCCGGAAACACCATATATTTT; CDR3 protein: CASSSIQGAPGNTIYF; clone size: -; V gene: TRBV11-2; D gene: TRBD1; CDR3 length: 16; J gene: TRBJ1-3
CDR3 DNA: TGCGCCAGCAGCTTTCAGGGATCCCCCTACGAGCAGTACTTC; CDR3 protein: CASSFQGSPYEQYF; clone size: once; V gene: TRBV5-1; D gene: -; CDR3 length: 14; J gene: TRBJ2-7
CDR3 DNA: TGTGCCTGGAGTAAGGGACTAGCGGGTACTTCGAACACCGGGGAGCTGTTTTTT; CDR3 protein: CAWSKGLAGTSNTGELFF; clone size: -; V gene: TRBV30; D gene: TRBD2; CDR3 length: 18; J gene: TRBJ2-2
CDR3 DNA: TGTGCCACCAGCAGAGGGGGACAGAGCAATCAGCCCCAGCATTTT; CDR3 protein: CATSRGGQSNQPQHF; clone size: -; V gene: TRBV15; D gene: TRBD1; CDR3 length: 15; J gene: TRBJ1-5
CDR3 DNA: TGTGCCAGCAGCGTAGGGGGGCTGAGTCCTTCGGGGAATGAAAAACTGTTTTTT; CDR3 protein: CASSVGGLSPSGNEKLFF; clone size: -; V gene: TRBV7-9; D gene: -; CDR3 length: 18; J gene: TRBJ1-4
CDR3 DNA: TGTGCCAGCAGTGTGGCGGGCGAGCAGTACTTC; CDR3 protein: CASSVAGEQYF; clone size: -; V gene: TRBV25-1; D gene: -; CDR3 length: 11; J gene: TRBJ2-7
CDR3 DNA: TGCGCCAGCAGCTTGCGGACTAGCGGGATTCAAGAGACCCAGTACTTC; CDR3 protein: CASSLRTSGIQETQYF; clone size: -; V gene: TRBV5-1; D gene: TRBD2; CDR3 length: 16; J gene: TRBJ2-5
CDR3 DNA: TGTGCCTGGAGCGGGACTAGCGGATTGATAGGAGATACGCAGTATTTT; CDR3 protein: CAWSGTSGLIGDTQYF; clone size: once; V gene: TRBV30; D gene: TRBD2; CDR3 length: 16; J gene: TRBJ2-3
CDR3 DNA: TGTGCCACCGAGCCCAGGGGCCGAGGGGCCTACGAGCAGTACTTC; CDR3 protein: CATEPRGRGAYEQYF; clone size: -; V gene: TRBV27; D gene: -; CDR3 length: 15; J gene: TRBJ2-7
CDR3 DNA: TGCGCCAGCAGTAGACTAGCCGGCACAGATACGCAGTATTTT; CDR3 protein: CASSRLAGTDTQYF; clone size: -; V gene: TRBV10-2; D gene: TRBD2; CDR3 length: 14; J gene: TRBJ2-3
CDR3 DNA: TGCGCCAGCAGCCAAGATGTGGGACTAGGGGCCAATGAGCAGTTCTTC; CDR3 protein: CASSQDVGLGANEQFF; clone size: -; V gene: TRBV4-1; D gene: TRBD2; CDR3 length: 16; J gene: TRBJ2-1
CDR3 DNA: TGCGCCAGCAGCCAAGAACCCTCCCGTGACTGGCGATACTACGAGCAGTACTTC; CDR3 protein: CASSQEPSRDWRYYEQYF; clone size: -; V gene: TRBV4-3; D gene: -; CDR3 length: 18; J gene: TRBJ2-7
CDR3 DNA: TGTGCCACCAGCAGAGGGTTGGGACAGGGCACTGAAGCTTTCTTT; CDR3 protein: CATSRGLGQGTEAFF; clone size: -; V gene: TRBV15; D gene: TRBD1; CDR3 length: 15; J gene: TRBJ1-1
CDR3 DNA: TGTGCCAGCAGGACGACAGGGGGCGCGTCCTGGGGCTACACCTTC; CDR3 protein: CASRTTGGASWGYTF; clone size: -; V gene: TRBV28; D gene: TRBD1; CDR3 length: 15; J gene: TRBJ1-2
CDR3 DNA: TGCGCCAGCAGCCAAGGTCACAGGGGAGAGACCCAGTACTTC; CDR3 protein: CASSQGHRGETQYF; clone size: -; V gene: TRBV4-3; D gene: TRBD1; CDR3 length: 14; J gene: TRBJ2-5
CDR3 DNA: TGTGCCAGCAGCTTAGGGCGGGAGAACTACGAGCAGTACTTC; CDR3 protein: CASSLGRENYEQYF; clone size: -; V gene: TRBV5-5; D gene: TRBD2; CDR3 length: 14; J gene: TRBJ2-7
CDR3 DNA: TGTGCCAGCAGTTACGATTTTCCCTGGCTAGCGGGATTGGATGAGCAGTTCTTC; CDR3 protein: CASSYDFPWLAGLDEQFF; clone size: -; V gene: TRBV6-2/TRBV6-3; D gene: TRBD2; CDR3 length: 18; J gene: TRBJ2-1
CDR3 DNA: TGCGCCAGCAGCCCGTATGGGGGCGCGAGCAATCAGCCCCAGCATTTT; CDR3 protein: CASSPYGGASNQPQHF; clone size: many; V gene: TRBV5-1; D gene: -; CDR3 length: 16; J gene: TRBJ1-5
CDR3 DNA: TGTGCCAGCAGCAACCTCCCTAGTGCCGGGGAGCTGTTTTTT; CDR3 protein: CASSNLPSAGELFF; clone size: once; V gene: TRBV7-3; D gene: -; CDR3 length: 14; J gene: TRBJ2-2